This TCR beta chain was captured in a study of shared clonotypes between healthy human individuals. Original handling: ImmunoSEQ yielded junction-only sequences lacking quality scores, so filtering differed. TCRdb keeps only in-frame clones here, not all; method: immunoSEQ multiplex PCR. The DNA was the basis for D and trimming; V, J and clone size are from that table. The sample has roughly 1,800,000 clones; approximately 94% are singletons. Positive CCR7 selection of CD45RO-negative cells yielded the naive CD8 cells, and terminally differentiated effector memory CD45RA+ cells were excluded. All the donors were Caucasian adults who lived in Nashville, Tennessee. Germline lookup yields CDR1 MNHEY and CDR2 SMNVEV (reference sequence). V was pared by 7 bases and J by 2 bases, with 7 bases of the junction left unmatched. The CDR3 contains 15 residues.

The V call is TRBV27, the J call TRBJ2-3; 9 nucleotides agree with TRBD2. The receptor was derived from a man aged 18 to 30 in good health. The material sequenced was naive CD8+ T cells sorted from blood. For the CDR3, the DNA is TGTGCCAGCAAAGAAGGACTAGCGATCACAGATACGCAGTATTTT. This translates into CASKEGLAITDTQYF.